The rows below give T cell receptor beta chains drawn from one sample of a study of blood T cell repertoires in COVID-19. Assay: immunoSEQ multiplex PCR; the TCRdb copy retains only in-frame clones and omits some. The table records about 170,000 clones, roughly four fifths of them present only once. Input material: peripheral blood. These receptors came from a man aged 70-80 years with active or convalescent COVID-19. The CDR3 runs from the conserved cysteine through the conserved F or W. Each record gives: D gene, J gene, V gene, clone size, CDR3 protein, CDR3 DNA. The D gene is left open where the match is weak. A row's size may be missing; if present it is once, few, many or a size class.

d_gene: -
j_gene: TRBJ1-1
v_gene: TRBV5-1
abundance: -
CDR3aa: CASSLAGQTEAFF
CDR3nt: TGCGCCAGCAGCTTGGCAGGGCAGACTGAAGCTTTCTTT

d_gene: TRBD1
j_gene: TRBJ2-7
v_gene: TRBV18
abundance: -
CDR3aa: CASSADRGKYEQYF
CDR3nt: TGTGCCAGCTCAGCCGACAGGGGGAAGTACGAGCAGTACTTC

d_gene: TRBD1
j_gene: TRBJ2-1
v_gene: TRBV27
abundance: -
CDR3aa: CASTDRGPSYNEQFF
CDR3nt: TGTGCCAGCACCGACAGGGGCCCCTCCTACAATGAGCAGTTCTTC

d_gene: -
j_gene: TRBJ1-2
v_gene: TRBV28
abundance: -
CDR3aa: CASSLRGREPRYGYTF
CDR3nt: TGTGCCAGCAGTTTAAGGGGCAGGGAACCCCGCTATGGCTACACCTTC

d_gene: -
j_gene: TRBJ1-3
v_gene: TRBV6-5
abundance: -
CDR3aa: CASSSPNGDGNTIYF
CDR3nt: TGTGCCAGCAGTTCTCCCAACGGGGATGGAAACACCATATATTTT

d_gene: -
j_gene: TRBJ2-1
v_gene: TRBV7-3
abundance: few
CDR3aa: CASSLSPSGNEQFF
CDR3nt: TGTGCCAGCAGCTTAAGCCCGTCGGGGAATGAGCAGTTCTTC

d_gene: -
j_gene: TRBJ1-1
v_gene: TRBV7-9
abundance: -
CDR3aa: CASSLIGRGRNTEAFF
CDR3nt: TGTGCCAGCAGCTTAATAGGGCGCGGGAGGAACACTGAAGCTTTCTTT

d_gene: -
j_gene: TRBJ2-6
v_gene: TRBV7-2
abundance: -
CDR3aa: CASSLGPSGANVLTF
CDR3nt: TGTGCCAGCAGCTTAGGGCCCTCTGGGGCCAACGTCCTGACTTTC

d_gene: -
j_gene: TRBJ1-6
v_gene: TRBV5-1
abundance: -
CDR3aa: CASSIGQGMSVHSPLHF
CDR3nt: TGCGCCAGCAGCATCGGGCAGGGCATGTCAGTTCATTCACCCCTCCACTTT

d_gene: TRBD1
j_gene: TRBJ1-1
v_gene: TRBV29-1
abundance: -
CDR3aa: CSAVDRGGMNTEAFF
CDR3nt: TGCAGCGCCGTCGACAGGGGAGGGATGAACACTGAAGCTTTCTTT

d_gene: TRBD1
j_gene: TRBJ2-7
v_gene: TRBV5-1
abundance: -
CDR3aa: CASSPGTGGLEQYF
CDR3nt: TGCGCCAGCAGCCCCGGGACAGGGGGCCTCGAGCAGTACTTC

d_gene: -
j_gene: TRBJ1-2
v_gene: TRBV5-1
abundance: -
CDR3aa: CASSLPEASGYTF
CDR3nt: TGCGCCAGCAGCCTCCCGGAGGCCTCCGGCTACACCTTC

d_gene: TRBD1
j_gene: TRBJ1-3
v_gene: TRBV7-2
abundance: once
CDR3aa: CASSPQTGADTIYF
CDR3nt: TGTGCCAGCAGCCCACAGACAGGGGCGGACACCATATATTTT

d_gene: -
j_gene: TRBJ1-3
v_gene: TRBV18
abundance: few
CDR3aa: CASSPVGSSGNTIYF
CDR3nt: TGTGCCAGCTCACCGGTGGGGAGCTCTGGAAACACCATATATTTT

d_gene: -
j_gene: TRBJ2-2
v_gene: TRBV11-2
abundance: few
CDR3aa: CASSLIDSNTGELFF
CDR3nt: TGTGCCAGCAGCTTAATAGACAGCAACACCGGGGAGCTGTTTTTT

d_gene: -
j_gene: TRBJ1-3
v_gene: TRBV9
abundance: -
CDR3aa: CASSPQVGGQLNTIYF
CDR3nt: TGTGCCAGCAGCCCCCAAGTGGGAGGGCAGCTCAACACCATATATTTT

d_gene: -
j_gene: TRBJ1-2
v_gene: TRBV7-8
abundance: -
CDR3aa: CASSLGQGPGYGYTF
CDR3nt: TGTGCCAGCAGCTTAGGTCAGGGGCCCGGCTATGGCTACACCTTC

d_gene: TRBD2
j_gene: TRBJ2-5
v_gene: TRBV6-5
abundance: -
CDR3aa: CASSHSGGAGETQYF
CDR3nt: TGTGCCAGCAGCCATAGCGGGGGGGCGGGAGAGACCCAGTACTTC

d_gene: TRBD2
j_gene: TRBJ2-5
v_gene: TRBV18
abundance: -
CDR3aa: CASSPVASGRVVETQYF
CDR3nt: TGTGCCAGCTCACCCGTTGCTAGCGGGAGGGTTGTGGAGACCCAGTACTTC

d_gene: -
j_gene: TRBJ1-3
v_gene: TRBV20-1
abundance: -
CDR3aa: CSATLGNTIYF
CDR3nt: TGCAGTGCTACTCTGGGAAACACCATATATTTT

d_gene: -
j_gene: TRBJ1-1
v_gene: TRBV7-6
abundance: -
CDR3aa: CASSLVSLSNTEAFF
CDR3nt: TGTGCCAGCAGCTTAGTTAGCCTTTCGAACACTGAAGCTTTCTTT

d_gene: -
j_gene: TRBJ1-2
v_gene: TRBV11-2
abundance: -
CDR3aa: CASSLVTIAVQGGYTF
CDR3nt: TGTGCCAGCAGCTTAGTCACAATCGCGGTCCAGGGTGGCTACACCTTC

d_gene: -
j_gene: TRBJ2-5
v_gene: TRBV5-1
abundance: -
CDR3aa: CASSLGQGPVQETQYF
CDR3nt: TGCGCCAGCAGCTTGGGGCAGGGGCCGGTACAAGAGACCCAGTACTTC

d_gene: -
j_gene: TRBJ2-7
v_gene: TRBV14
abundance: -
CDR3aa: CASSQANYEQYF
CDR3nt: TGTGCCAGCAGCCAAGCTAATTACGAGCAGTACTTC

d_gene: TRBD2
j_gene: TRBJ2-2
v_gene: TRBV27
abundance: -
CDR3aa: CASSGLAGASNTGELFF
CDR3nt: TGTGCCAGCTCGGGACTAGCGGGGGCATCGAACACCGGGGAGCTGTTTTTT

d_gene: -
j_gene: TRBJ2-2
v_gene: TRBV5-1
abundance: once
CDR3aa: CASSPVRAMNIGELFF
CDR3nt: TGCGCCAGCAGCCCGGTGAGGGCAATGAACATCGGGGAGCTGTTTTTT

d_gene: TRBD1
j_gene: TRBJ1-5
v_gene: TRBV9
abundance: -
CDR3aa: CASSPGRDRGRQPQHF
CDR3nt: TGTGCCAGCAGCCCCGGCCGGGACAGGGGACGTCAGCCCCAGCATTTT

d_gene: TRBD1
j_gene: TRBJ2-7
v_gene: TRBV5-1
abundance: -
CDR3aa: CASSLIDRGYEQYF
CDR3nt: TGCGCCAGCAGCTTGATTGACAGGGGATACGAGCAGTACTTC

d_gene: -
j_gene: TRBJ1-1
v_gene: TRBV7-2
abundance: -
CDR3aa: CASRGRDMNTEAFF
CDR3nt: TGTGCCAGCAGGGGCAGGGACATGAACACTGAAGCTTTCTTT

d_gene: TRBD1
j_gene: TRBJ1-1
v_gene: TRBV5-4
abundance: -
CDR3aa: CASSIQGVNTEAFF
CDR3nt: TGTGCCAGCAGCATACAGGGGGTGAACACTGAAGCTTTCTTT

d_gene: -
j_gene: TRBJ1-6
v_gene: TRBV6-5
abundance: -
CDR3aa: CASSLDRSYNSPLHF
CDR3nt: TGTGCCAGCAGCCTTGACAGAAGTTACAATTCACCCCTCCACTTT

d_gene: -
j_gene: TRBJ2-2
v_gene: TRBV7-2
abundance: -
CDR3aa: CASSFAGPRAGELFF
CDR3nt: TGTGCCAGCAGCTTCGCCGGGCCCAGGGCCGGGGAGCTGTTTTTT

d_gene: TRBD1
j_gene: TRBJ1-2
v_gene: TRBV19
abundance: -
CDR3aa: CASSISGQGGWSGYTF
CDR3nt: TGTGCCAGTAGTATTTCCGGACAGGGGGGCTGGTCTGGCTACACCTTC

d_gene: TRBD2
j_gene: TRBJ2-7
v_gene: TRBV29-1
abundance: -
CDR3aa: CSAGTSALSYEQYF
CDR3nt: TGCAGCGCAGGGACTAGCGCCCTCTCCTACGAGCAGTACTTC

d_gene: -
j_gene: TRBJ2-7
v_gene: TRBV29-1
abundance: -
CDR3aa: CSVEFPGAGDEQYF
CDR3nt: TGCAGCGTTGAATTCCCCGGGGCAGGGGACGAGCAGTACTTC

d_gene: TRBD1
j_gene: TRBJ1-6
v_gene: TRBV5-4
abundance: -
CDR3aa: CASSPPGQKDNSPLHF
CDR3nt: TGTGCCAGCAGCCCTCCGGGACAGAAAGATAATTCACCCCTCCACTTT

d_gene: TRBD2
j_gene: TRBJ2-1
v_gene: TRBV7-9
abundance: -
CDR3aa: CASSPRTSGRNEQFF
CDR3nt: TGTGCCAGCAGCCCGAGGACTAGCGGGAGAAATGAGCAGTTCTTC

d_gene: TRBD1
j_gene: TRBJ1-2
v_gene: TRBV7-3
abundance: -
CDR3aa: CASSTQTGVNYGYTF
CDR3nt: TGTGCCAGCAGCACCCAGACAGGGGTTAACTATGGCTACACCTTC

d_gene: -
j_gene: TRBJ2-2
v_gene: TRBV19
abundance: -
CDR3aa: CASTGLTNTGELFF
CDR3nt: TGTGCCAGTACGGGTCTTACGAACACCGGGGAGCTGTTTTTT

d_gene: TRBD2
j_gene: TRBJ2-7
v_gene: TRBV10-2
abundance: -
CDR3aa: CASSYTSGSGYEQYF
CDR3nt: TGCGCCAGCAGCTATACTAGCGGGAGCGGCTACGAGCAGTACTTC

d_gene: -
j_gene: TRBJ2-3
v_gene: TRBV27
abundance: -
CDR3aa: CASSYFQSGDTQYF
CDR3nt: TGTGCCAGCAGTTACTTCCAATCGGGGGATACGCAGTATTTT

d_gene: -
j_gene: TRBJ1-1
v_gene: TRBV6-5
abundance: -
CDR3aa: CASRLYRDTEAFF
CDR3nt: TGTGCCAGCAGGCTTTACAGGGACACTGAAGCTTTCTTT

d_gene: TRBD1
j_gene: TRBJ1-1
v_gene: TRBV18
abundance: -
CDR3aa: CASSLGQGAMGTEAFF
CDR3nt: TGTGCCAGCTCACTGGGACAGGGGGCGATGGGGACTGAAGCTTTCTTT

d_gene: TRBD1
j_gene: TRBJ1-2
v_gene: TRBV7-2
abundance: once
CDR3aa: CASSLGQGYGYTF
CDR3nt: TGTGCCAGCAGCTTGGGACAGGGGTATGGCTACACCTTC

d_gene: -
j_gene: TRBJ1-1
v_gene: TRBV11-3
abundance: -
CDR3aa: CASSLQGNTEAFF
CDR3nt: TGTGCCAGCAGCCTTCAGGGGAACACTGAAGCTTTCTTT

d_gene: -
j_gene: TRBJ1-5
v_gene: TRBV6-5
abundance: many
CDR3aa: CASSAGWRVQPQHF
CDR3nt: TGTGCCAGCAGCGCCGGGTGGAGGGTCCAGCCCCAGCATTTT